The TCR beta chain under discussion was sequenced for a study of shared clonotypes between healthy human individuals. Method: immunoSEQ multiplex PCR; TCRdb's copy keeps in-frame clones and lacks some. The repertoire holds 2,500,000 or so clones, with around 94% as singletons. A single count supports this clone. Germline V gene data show CDR1 as ENHRY and CDR2 as SYGVKD. The CDR3 is made up of 15 amino acids. V lost 6 bases and J lost 1; bases outside the gene matches: 5. Sequenced: naive CD4+ T cells sorted from blood. Noted subset: CD45RA+ positively selected. J is TRBJ2-2 and V is TRBV10-3; TRBD2 matches at 7 bases. The TCR originated in a man aged 18 to 30 in good health. The CDR3, as DNA: TGTGCCATCAGCAGCGGGACCCGGAACACCGGGGAGCTGTTTTTT. Translating gives CAISSGTRNTGELFF.